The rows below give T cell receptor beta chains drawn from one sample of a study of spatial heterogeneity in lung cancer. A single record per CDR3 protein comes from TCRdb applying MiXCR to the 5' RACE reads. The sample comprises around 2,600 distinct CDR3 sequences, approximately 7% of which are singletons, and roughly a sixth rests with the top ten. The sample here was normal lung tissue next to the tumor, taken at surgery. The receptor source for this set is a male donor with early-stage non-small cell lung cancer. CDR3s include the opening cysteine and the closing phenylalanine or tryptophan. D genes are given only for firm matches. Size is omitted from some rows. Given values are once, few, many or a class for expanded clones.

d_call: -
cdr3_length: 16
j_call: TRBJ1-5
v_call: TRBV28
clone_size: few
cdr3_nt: TGTGCCAGCAGTTTCGTAACAGAGTATAGCAATCAGCCCCAGCATTTT
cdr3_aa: CASSFVTEYSNQPQHF

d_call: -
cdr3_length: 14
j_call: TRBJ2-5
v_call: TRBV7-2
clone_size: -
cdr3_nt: TGTGCCAGCAGCTTAGCCGGGGTGAGGGAGACCCAGTACTTC
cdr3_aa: CASSLAGVRETQYF

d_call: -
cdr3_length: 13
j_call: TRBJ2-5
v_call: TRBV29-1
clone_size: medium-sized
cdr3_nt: TGCAGCGTTGAAGCTGGGCCCGGAGAGACCCAGTACTTC
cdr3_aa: CSVEAGPGETQYF

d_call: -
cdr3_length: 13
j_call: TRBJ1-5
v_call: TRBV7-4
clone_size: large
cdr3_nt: TGTGCCAGCAGCTTAAGTAGCAATCAGCCCCAGCATTTT
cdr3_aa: CASSLSSNQPQHF

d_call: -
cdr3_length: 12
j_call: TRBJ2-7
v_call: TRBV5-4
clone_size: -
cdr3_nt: TGTGCCAGCAGCTACCACCGGGAAGAGCAGTACTTC
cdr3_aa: CASSYHREEQYF

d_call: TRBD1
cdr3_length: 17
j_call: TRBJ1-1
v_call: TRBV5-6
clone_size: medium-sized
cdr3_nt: TGTGCCAGCAGCTTGACGGGACAGGGGGCCGTAAACACTGAAGCTTTCTTT
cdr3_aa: CASSLTGQGAVNTEAFF

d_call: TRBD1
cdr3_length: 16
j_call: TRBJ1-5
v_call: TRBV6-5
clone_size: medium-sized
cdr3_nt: TGTGCCAGCAGTCGATCCGGGACAGGGGCGAATCAGCCCCAGCATTTT
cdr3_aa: CASSRSGTGANQPQHF

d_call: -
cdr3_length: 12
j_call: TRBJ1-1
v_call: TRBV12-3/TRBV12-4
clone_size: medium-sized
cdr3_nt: TGTGCCAGCAGTAGCGGGACGGCTGAAGCTTTCTTT
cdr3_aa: CASSSGTAEAFF

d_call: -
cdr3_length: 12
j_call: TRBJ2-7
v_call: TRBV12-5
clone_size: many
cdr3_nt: TGTGCTAGTGGTCCCGACAGCTACGAGCAGTACTTC
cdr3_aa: CASGPDSYEQYF

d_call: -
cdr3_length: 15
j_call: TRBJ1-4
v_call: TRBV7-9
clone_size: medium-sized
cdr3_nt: TGTGCCAGCAGTCGCGGGGCAGGCGTTAATGAAAAACTGTTTTTT
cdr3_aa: CASSRGAGVNEKLFF

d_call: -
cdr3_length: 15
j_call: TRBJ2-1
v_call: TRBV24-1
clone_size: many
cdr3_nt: TGTGCCACCAGTGATTTGACTAGCACCTACAATGAGCAGTTCTTC
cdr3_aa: CATSDLTSTYNEQFF

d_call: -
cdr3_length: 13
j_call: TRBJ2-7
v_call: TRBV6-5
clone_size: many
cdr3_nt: TGTGCCAGCAGCCCGGGAGTAATCTACGAGCAGTACTTC
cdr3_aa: CASSPGVIYEQYF

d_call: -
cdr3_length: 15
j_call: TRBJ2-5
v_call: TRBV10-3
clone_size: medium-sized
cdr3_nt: TGTGCCATCAGTGATGGGGCGGGGAACCAAGAGACCCAGTACTTC
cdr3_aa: CAISDGAGNQETQYF

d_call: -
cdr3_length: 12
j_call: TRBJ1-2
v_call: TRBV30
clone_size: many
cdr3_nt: TGTGCCTGGGAACATCGGCGAGGCGGCTACACCTTC
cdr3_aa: CAWEHRRGGYTF

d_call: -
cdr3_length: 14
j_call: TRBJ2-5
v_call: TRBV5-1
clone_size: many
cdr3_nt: TGCGCCAGCAGCTTGGGATGGGCTCAAGAGACCCAGTACTTC
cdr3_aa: CASSLGWAQETQYF

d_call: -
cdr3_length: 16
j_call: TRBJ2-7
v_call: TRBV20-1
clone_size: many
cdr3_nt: TGCAGTGCTAGAGATTTCACAGGGAAGGTTTTCTACGAGCAGTACTTC
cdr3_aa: CSARDFTGKVFYEQYF

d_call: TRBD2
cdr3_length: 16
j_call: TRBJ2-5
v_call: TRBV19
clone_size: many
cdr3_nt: TGTGCCAGTAGTATAGGACTAGCGGCGTACCAAGAGACCCAGTACTTC
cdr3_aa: CASSIGLAAYQETQYF

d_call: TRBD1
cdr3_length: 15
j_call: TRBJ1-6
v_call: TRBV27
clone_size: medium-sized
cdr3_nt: TGTGCCAGCAGTTTATCGAGTAGACAGGGGAAACCCCTCCACTTT
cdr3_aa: CASSLSSRQGKPLHF

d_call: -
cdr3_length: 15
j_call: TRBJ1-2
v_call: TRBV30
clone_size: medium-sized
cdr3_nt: TGTGCCTGGAGTGTACAACAGGGAAATAACTATGGCTACACCTTC
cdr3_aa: CAWSVQQGNNYGYTF

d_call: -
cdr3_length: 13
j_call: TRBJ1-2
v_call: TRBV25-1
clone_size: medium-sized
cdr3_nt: TGTGCCAGCAGCATGGCCCCTAACTATGGCTACACCTTC
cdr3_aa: CASSMAPNYGYTF

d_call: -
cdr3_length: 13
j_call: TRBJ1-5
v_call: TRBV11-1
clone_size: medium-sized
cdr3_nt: TGTGCCAGCAGCCTCAGACCCAATCAGCCCCAGCATTTT
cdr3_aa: CASSLRPNQPQHF

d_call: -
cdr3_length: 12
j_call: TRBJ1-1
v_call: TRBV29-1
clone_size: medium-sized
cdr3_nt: TGCAGCGTCTATAACAGGGCCAAAGAAGCTTTCTTT
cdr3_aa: CSVYNRAKEAFF

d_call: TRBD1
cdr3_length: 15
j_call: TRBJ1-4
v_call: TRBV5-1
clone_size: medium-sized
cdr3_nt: TGCGCCAGCAGCTTGGGGGGACAGCCGAATGAAAAACTGTTTTTT
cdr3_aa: CASSLGGQPNEKLFF

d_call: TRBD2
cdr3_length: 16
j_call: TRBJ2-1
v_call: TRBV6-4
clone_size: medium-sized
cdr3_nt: TGTGCCAGCAGTGTAACTAGCGGGAGCTCTTACAATGAGCAGTTCTTC
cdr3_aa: CASSVTSGSSYNEQFF

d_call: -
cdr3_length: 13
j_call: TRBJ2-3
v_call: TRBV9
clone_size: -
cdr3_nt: TGTGCCAGCAGCGTGGACACACCAGATACGCAGTATTTT
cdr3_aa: CASSVDTPDTQYF

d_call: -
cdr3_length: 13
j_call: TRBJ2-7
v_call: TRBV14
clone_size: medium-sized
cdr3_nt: TGTGCCAGCAGCCTCTCCGAAATGAGCGAGCAGTACTTC
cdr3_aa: CASSLSEMSEQYF

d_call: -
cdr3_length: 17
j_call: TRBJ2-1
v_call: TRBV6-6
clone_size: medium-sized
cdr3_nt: TGTGCCAGCAGTTACCCTCCGACCTCAAGCTCCTACAATGAGCAGTTCTTC
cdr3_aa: CASSYPPTSSSYNEQFF

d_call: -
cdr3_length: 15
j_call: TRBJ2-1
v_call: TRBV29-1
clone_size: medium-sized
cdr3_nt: TGCAGCGTTGAAGTTTGGGATAGCTCCTACAATGAGCAGTTCTTC
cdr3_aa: CSVEVWDSSYNEQFF

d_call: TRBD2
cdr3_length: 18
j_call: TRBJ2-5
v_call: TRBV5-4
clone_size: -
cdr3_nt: TGTGCCAGCAGCGTGGGACTAGCGGGGGGGATTGGGCAAGAGACCCAGTACTTC
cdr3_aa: CASSVGLAGGIGQETQYF

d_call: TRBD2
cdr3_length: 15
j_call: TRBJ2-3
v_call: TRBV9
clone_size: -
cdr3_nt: TGCGCCAGCAGCGGGGGACGGATTAGCACAGATACGCAGTATTTT
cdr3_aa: CASSGGRISTDTQYF

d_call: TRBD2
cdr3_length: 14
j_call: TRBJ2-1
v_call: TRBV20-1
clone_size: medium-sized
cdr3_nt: TGCAGTGCTAGACTGCGGGGGGGTATAGATGAGCAGTTCTTC
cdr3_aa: CSARLRGGIDEQFF

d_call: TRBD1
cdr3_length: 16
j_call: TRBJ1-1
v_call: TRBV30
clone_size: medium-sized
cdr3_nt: TGTGCCTGGGAACGACAGGGAAGCGGGATGAACACTGAAGCTTTCTTT
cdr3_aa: CAWERQGSGMNTEAFF

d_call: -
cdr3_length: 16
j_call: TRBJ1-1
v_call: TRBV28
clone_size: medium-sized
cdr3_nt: TGTGCCAGCAGTCCCCGGACAGATACATTGAACACTGAAGCTTTCTTT
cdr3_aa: CASSPRTDTLNTEAFF

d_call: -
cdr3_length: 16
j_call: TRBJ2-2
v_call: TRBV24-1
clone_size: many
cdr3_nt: TGTGCCACCAGTGATCTCCTGGTCGGAGACACCGGGGAGCTGTTTTTT
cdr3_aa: CATSDLLVGDTGELFF

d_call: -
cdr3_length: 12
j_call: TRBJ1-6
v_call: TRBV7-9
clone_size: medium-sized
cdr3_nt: TGTGCCAGCAGCCAGGACAGTTCACCCCTCCACTTT
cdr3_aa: CASSQDSSPLHF

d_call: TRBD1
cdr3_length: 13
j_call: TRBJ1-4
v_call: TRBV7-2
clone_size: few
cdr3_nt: TGTGCCAGCACCAGGGACAGGAGGGAAAAACTGTTTTTT
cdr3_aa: CASTRDRREKLFF

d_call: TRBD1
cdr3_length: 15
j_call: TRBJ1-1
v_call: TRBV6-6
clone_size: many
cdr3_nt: TGTGCCAGCAGGGCCGGGACAGGGGGTTTCACTGAAGCTTTCTTT
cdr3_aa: CASRAGTGGFTEAFF

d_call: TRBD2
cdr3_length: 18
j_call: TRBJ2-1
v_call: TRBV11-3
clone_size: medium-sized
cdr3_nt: TGTGCCAGCAGCTTAGCCGGGACTAGCGGGGGGGCGGACAATGAGCAGTTCTTC
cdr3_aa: CASSLAGTSGGADNEQFF

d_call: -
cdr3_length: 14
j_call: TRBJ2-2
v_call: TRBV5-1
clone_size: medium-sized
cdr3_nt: TGCGCCAGCACCCGGGACCTCATACCCGGGGAGCTGTTTTTT
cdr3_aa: CASTRDLIPGELFF